The sequence of this T cell receptor beta chain was determined in a study of molecular identifiers for immune sequencing clone quantification. Study as a whole: Within a replicate experiment, RNA obtained from either about 20,000 or 100,000 naive CD8 cells was divided into five aliquots, and four of those aliquots were then sequenced.

Study-wide results and caveats: In a background of around 970,000 naive cells, spiked Jurkat TCR RNA from one cell was reportedly detectable.

CDR1 and CDR2 (germline): SGHDN, FVKESK. V was pared by 0 bases and J by 3 bases, with 10 bases of the junction left unmatched. CDR3 size: 18 residues. This clonotype was counted only a few times. Its antigen is still unknown. MiXCR was run by TCRdb on the PCR reads, yielding one entry per CDR3 protein. The sample lists fewer than 350,000 distinct CDR3 sequences, roughly 24% occurring once. The sequencing sample was made of naive CD8+ T cells from blood, with Jurkat cell RNA spiked in. Sample subset: FACS-sorted CD8+CD4-CCR7+CD45RA+ naive T cells. The sequence was collected from a human donor in good health. Some libraries in this study had Jurkat cell RNA spiked in. This chain links TRBV14 with TRBJ2-7; 11 bases agree with TRBD2. The CDR3 region has the DNA TGTGCCAGCAGCCAAGATGCCCTAGCGGGGGGTGAGAACTACGAGCAGTACTTC. Translating gives CASSQDALAGGENYEQYF.